This T cell receptor (beta chain) was documented in a study of beta chain features in type 1 diabetes. Sorted populations were all over 95% pure. Regarding the study as a whole: A cDNA-based sequencing approach could over-represent cells with high TCR expression.

In germline, CDR1 is SGHNT, CDR2 YENEEA. The V gene end was trimmed by 4 bases and the J gene end by 4 bases; junction bases not matched to a gene: 4. This CDR3 is 16 amino acids long. Expressed TCRB transcripts got sequenced, as all isolated RNA was reverse transcribed. Sequencing used immunoSEQ multiplex PCR; TCRdb keeps in-frame clones, though not all of them. The top ten clones hold roughly 0.045% of a sample with under 400,000 clones, about 18% of them seen once. With regard to this clone: Its matching antigen is unknown.

The chain recombines TRBV11-3 with TRBJ2-1, with TRBD2 matching 13 bases. Sequences were obtained from naive CD4+ T cells from blood. This receptor was identified in a woman between 18 and 29 years old in good health. The CDR3 DNA is TGTGCCAGCAGCTGGGGACTAGCGGGGACGTACAATGAGCAGTTCTTC. Its protein product is CASSWGLAGTYNEQFF.